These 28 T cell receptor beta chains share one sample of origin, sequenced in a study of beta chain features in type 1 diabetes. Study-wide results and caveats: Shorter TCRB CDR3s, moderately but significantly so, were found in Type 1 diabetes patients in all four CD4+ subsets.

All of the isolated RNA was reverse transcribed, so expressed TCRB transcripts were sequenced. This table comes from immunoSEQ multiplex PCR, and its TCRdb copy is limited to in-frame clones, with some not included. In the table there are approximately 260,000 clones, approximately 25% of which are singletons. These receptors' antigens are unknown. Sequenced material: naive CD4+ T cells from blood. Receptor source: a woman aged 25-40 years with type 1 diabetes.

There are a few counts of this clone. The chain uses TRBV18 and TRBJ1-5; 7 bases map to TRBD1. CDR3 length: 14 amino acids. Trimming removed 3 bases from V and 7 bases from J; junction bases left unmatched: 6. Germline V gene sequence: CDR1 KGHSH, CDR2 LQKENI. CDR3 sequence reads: CASSPDRVRQPQHF. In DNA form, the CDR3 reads TGTGCCAGCTCACCTGACAGGGTTCGGCAGCCCCAGCATTTT.

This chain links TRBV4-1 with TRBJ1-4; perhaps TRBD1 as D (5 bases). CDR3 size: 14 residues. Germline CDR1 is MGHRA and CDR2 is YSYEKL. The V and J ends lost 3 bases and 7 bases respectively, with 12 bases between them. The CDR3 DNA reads TGCGCCAGCAGCCAGTTCAGGGAGGGTGAAAAACTGTTTTTT. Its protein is CASSQFREGEKLFF.

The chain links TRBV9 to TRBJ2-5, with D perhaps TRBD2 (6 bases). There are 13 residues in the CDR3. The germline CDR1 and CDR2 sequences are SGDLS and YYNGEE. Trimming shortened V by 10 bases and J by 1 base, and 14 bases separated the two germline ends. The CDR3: CAHGGETQETQYF. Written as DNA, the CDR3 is TGTGCCCACGGGGGTGAAACCCAAGAGACCCAGTACTTC.

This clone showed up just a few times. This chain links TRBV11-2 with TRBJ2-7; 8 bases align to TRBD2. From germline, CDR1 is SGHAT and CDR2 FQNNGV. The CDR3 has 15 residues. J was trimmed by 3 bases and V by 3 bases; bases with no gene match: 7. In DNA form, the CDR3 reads TGTGCCAGCAGCTTTACTAGCGGATCCAACTACGAGCAGTACTTC. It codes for CASSFTSGSNYEQYF. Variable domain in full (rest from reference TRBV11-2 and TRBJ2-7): EAGVAQSPRYKIIEKRQSVAFWCNPISGHATLYWYQQILGQGPKLLIQFQNNGVVDDSQLPKDRFSAERLKGVDSTLKIQPAKLEDSAVYLCASSFTSGSNYEQYFGPGTRLTVT.

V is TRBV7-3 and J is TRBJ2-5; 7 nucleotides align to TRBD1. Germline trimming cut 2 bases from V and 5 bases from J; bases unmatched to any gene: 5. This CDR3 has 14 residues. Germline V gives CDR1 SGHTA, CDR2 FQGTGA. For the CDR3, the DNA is TGTGCCAGCAGCTTACAGGGGGACCTCGAGACCCAGTACTTC. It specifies CASSLQGDLETQYF.

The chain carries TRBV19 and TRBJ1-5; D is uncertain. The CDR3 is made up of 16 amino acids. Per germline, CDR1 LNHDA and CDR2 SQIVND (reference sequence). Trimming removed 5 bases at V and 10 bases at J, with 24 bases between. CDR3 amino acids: CASSDQVGRSISPQHF. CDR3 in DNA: TGTGCCAGTAGTGATCAGGTCGGTAGATCAATCAGCCCCCAGCATTTT.

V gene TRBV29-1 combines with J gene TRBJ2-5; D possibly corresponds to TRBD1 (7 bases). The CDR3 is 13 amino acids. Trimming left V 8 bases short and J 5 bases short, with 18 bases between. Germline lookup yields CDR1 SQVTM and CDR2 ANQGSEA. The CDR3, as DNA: TGCAGCTCCCACTTGGCAGGGGGGGAGACCCAGTACTTC. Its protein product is CSSHLAGGETQYF.

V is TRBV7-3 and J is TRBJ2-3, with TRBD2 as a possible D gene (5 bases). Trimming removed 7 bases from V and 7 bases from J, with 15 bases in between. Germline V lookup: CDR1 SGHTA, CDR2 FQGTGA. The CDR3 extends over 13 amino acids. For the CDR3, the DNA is TGTGCCAGCAACGCGGGCGTAGGAAATACGCAGTATTTT. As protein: CASNAGVGNTQYF. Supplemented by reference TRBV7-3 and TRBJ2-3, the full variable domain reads GAGVSQTPSNKVTEKGKYVELRCDPISGHTALYWYRQSLGQGPEFLIYFQGTGAADDSGLPNDRFFAVRPEGSVSTLKIQRTERGDSAVYLCASNAGVGNTQYFGPGTRLTVL.

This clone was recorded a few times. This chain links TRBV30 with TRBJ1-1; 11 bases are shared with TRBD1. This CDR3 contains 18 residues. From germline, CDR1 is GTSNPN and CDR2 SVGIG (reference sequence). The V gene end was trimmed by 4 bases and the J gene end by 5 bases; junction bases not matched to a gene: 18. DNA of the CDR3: TGTGCCTGGATCCCCCGGGACAGGGGGTTAAGTAGGGGTACTGAAGCTTTCTTT. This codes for CAWIPRDRGLSRGTEAFF.

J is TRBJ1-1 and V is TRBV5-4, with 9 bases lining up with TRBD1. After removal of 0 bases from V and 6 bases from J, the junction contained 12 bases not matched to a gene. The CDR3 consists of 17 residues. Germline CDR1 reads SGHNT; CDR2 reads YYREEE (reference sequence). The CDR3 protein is CASSLDLSRTGEAEAFF. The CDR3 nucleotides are TGTGCCAGCAGCTTGGATTTATCGAGGACAGGGGAGGCTGAAGCTTTCTTT.

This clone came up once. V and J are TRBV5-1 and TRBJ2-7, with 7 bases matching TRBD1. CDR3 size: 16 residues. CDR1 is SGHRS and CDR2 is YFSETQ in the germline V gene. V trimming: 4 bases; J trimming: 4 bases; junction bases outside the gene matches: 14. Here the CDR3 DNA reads TGCGCCAGCAGCGCCGCCCCCGACAGGGTAGGGTACGAGCAGTACTTC. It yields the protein CASSAAPDRVGYEQYF.

The CDR3 DNA sequence: TGTGCCAGTAGTATTGGGTTCAGGAGCGGGGAGACCCAGTACTTC. This encodes CASSIGFRSGETQYF. The chain employs TRBV19 and TRBJ2-5; tentative D call: TRBD2 (6 bases). Germline V gene sequence: CDR1 LNHDA, CDR2 SQIVND (reference sequence). Trimming removed 3 bases at V and 5 bases at J, with 16 bases between. There are 15 residues in the CDR3.

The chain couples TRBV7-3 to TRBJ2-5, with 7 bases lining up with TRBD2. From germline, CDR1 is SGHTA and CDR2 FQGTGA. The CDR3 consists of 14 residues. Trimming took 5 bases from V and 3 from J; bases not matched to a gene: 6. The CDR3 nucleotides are TGTGCCAGCAGCCCAGGACTAGTGGAAGAGACCCAGTACTTC. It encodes CASSPGLVEETQYF.

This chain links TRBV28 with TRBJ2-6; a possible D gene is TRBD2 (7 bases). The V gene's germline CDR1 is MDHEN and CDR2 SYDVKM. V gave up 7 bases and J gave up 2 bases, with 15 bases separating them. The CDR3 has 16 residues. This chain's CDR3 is CASTSAGQAGANVLTF. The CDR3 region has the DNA TGTGCCAGCACCTCAGCGGGACAAGCTGGGGCCAACGTCCTGACTTTC.

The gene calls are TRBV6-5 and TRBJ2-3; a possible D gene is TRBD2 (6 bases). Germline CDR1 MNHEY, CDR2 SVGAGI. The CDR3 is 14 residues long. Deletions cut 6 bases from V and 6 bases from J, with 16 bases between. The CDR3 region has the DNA TGTGCCAGCAGCCCGGGACTGGCGGCCGATACGCAGTATTTT. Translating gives CASSPGLAADTQYF.

CDR3 sequence: CASTPGTGAYEQYF. The CDR3 DNA is TGTGCCAGCACCCCCGGGACGGGAGCCTACGAGCAGTACTTC. J is TRBJ2-7 and V is TRBV27; weak D call: TRBD2 (6 bases). Germline CDR1 MNHEY, CDR2 SMNVEV (reference sequence). CDR3 size: 14 residues. V was shortened by 7 bases and J by 2 bases, with 15 bases between the two germline ends.

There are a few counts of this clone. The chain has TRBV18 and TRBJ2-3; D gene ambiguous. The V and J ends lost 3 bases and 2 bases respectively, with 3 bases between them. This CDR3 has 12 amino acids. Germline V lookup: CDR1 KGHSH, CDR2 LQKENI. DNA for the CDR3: TGTGCCAGCTCACCGTACACAGATACGCAGTATTTT. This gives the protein CASSPYTDTQYF.

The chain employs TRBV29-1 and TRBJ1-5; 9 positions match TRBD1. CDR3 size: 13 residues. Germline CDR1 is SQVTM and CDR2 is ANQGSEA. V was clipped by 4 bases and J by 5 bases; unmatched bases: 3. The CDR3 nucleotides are TGCAGCGTTGCGACAGGGGGGGATCAGCCCCAGCATTTT. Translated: CSVATGGDQPQHF.

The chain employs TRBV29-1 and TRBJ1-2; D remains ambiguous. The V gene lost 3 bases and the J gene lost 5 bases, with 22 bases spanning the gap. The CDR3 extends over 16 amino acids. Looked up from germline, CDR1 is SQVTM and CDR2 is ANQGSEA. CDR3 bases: TGCAGCGTTGACCACCAGGCCAGCCAAAGGTTTTATGGCTACACCTTC. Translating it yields CSVDHQASQRFYGYTF. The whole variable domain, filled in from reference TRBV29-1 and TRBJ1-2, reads SAVISQKPSRDICQRGTSLTIQCQVDSQVTMMFWYRQQPGQSLTLIATANQGSEATYESGFVIDKFPISRPNLTFSTLTVSNMSPEDSSIYLCSVDHQASQRFYGYTFGSGTRLTVV.

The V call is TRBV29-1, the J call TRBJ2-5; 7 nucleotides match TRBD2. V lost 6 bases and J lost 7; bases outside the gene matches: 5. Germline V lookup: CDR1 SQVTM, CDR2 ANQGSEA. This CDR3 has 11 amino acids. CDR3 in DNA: TGCAGCGTCACTAGCGAAGTGACCCAGTACTTC. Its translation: CSVTSEVTQYF.

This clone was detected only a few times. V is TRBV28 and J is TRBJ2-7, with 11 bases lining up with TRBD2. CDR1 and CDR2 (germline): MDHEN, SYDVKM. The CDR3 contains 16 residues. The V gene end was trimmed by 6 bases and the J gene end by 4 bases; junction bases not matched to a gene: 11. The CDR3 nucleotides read TGTGCCAGCAGCGGTCGGGGGGGACTAGCGGATTACGAGCAGTACTTC. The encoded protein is CASSGRGGLADYEQYF. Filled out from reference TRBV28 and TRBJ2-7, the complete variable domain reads DVKVTQSSRYLVKRTGEKVFLECVQDMDHENMFWYRQDPGLGLRLIYFSYDVKMKEKGDIPEGYSVSREKKERFSLILESASTNQTSMYLCASSGRGGLADYEQYFGPGTRLTVT.

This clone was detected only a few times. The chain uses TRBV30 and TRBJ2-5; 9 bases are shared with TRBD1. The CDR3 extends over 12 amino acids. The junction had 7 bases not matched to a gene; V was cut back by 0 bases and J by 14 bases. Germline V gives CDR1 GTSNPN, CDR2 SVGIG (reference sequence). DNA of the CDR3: TGTGCCTGGAGTGTAGGGCTGGGACAGGGATACTTC. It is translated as CAWSVGLGQGYF.

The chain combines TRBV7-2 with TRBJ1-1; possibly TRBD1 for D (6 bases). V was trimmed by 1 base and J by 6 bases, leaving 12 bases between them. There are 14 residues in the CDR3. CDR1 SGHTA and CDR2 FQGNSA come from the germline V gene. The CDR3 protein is CASSLVAGVAEAFF. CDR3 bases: TGTGCCAGCAGCTTAGTGGCAGGGGTGGCTGAAGCTTTCTTT.

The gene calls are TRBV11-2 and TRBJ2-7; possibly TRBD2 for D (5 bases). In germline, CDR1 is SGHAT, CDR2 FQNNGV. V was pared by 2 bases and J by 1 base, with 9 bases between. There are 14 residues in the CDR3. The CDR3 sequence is CASSLYRESYEQYF. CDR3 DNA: TGTGCCAGCAGCTTATACCGGGAATCCTACGAGCAGTACTTC.

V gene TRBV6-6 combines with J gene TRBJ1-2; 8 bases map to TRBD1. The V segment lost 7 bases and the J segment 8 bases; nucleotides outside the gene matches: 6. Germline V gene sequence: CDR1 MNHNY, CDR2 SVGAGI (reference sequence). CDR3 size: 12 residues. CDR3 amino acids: CASTSTGGGYTF. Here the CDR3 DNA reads TGTGCCAGCACCTCCACAGGGGGGGGCTACACCTTC.

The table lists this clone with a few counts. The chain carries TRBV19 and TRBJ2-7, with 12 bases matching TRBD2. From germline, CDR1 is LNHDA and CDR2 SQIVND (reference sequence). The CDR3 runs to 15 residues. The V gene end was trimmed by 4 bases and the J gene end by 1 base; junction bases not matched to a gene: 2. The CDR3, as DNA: TGTGCCAGTAGTAGACTAGCGGGAGTGTCCTACGAGCAGTACTTC. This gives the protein CASSRLAGVSYEQYF.

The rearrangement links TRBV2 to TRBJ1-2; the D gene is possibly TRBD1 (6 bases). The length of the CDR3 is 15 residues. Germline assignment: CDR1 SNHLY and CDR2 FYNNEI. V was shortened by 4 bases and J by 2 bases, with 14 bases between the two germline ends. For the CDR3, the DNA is TGTGCCAGCAGTGGAGGCCAGGGGCGAAACTATGGCTACACCTTC. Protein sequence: CASSGGQGRNYGYTF.

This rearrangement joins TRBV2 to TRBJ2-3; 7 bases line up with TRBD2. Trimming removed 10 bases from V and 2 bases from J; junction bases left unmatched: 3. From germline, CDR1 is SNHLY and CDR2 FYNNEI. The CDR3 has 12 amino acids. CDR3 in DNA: TGTGCCAACCGGGACTACACAGATACGCAGTATTTT. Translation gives CANRDYTDTQYF.